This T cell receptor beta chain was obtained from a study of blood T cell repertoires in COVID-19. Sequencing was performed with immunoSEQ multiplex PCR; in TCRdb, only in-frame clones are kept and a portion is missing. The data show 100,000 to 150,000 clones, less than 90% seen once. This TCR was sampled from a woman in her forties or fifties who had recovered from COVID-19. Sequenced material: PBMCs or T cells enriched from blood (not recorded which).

The CDR3 loop is CASSVASLGSQETQYF. The CDR3 region has the DNA TGTGCCAGCAGCGTAGCATCCTTGGGCTCCCAAGAGACCCAGTACTTC. This chain links TRBV9 with TRBJ2-5, with D unclear. The CDR3 loop spans 16 amino acids. Per germline, CDR1 SGDLS and CDR2 YYNGEE. The V end was cut by 0 bases, the J end by 1 base, with 13 bases between.